The present entry profiles one T cell receptor beta chain with its context. What it binds is unknown. This record comes from a study of T cell responses to AZD1222 COVID-19 vaccine. Libraries were prepared by immunoSEQ multiplex PCR; TCRdb keeps only in-frame clonotypes and omits some of them. The sample includes about 84,000 clones, around nine tenths of them seen just once. Findings of the study overall: Increases in Spike-specific TCR breadth and depth were seen after two AZD1222 doses.

This clonotype was obtained from an adult in good health. The sequences come from peripheral blood, collected on day 0 of AZD1222 vaccination.

The CDR3 DNA reads as TGTGCCAGCAGTTACGGCGGGGGGAACACCGGGGAGCTGTTTTTT. Residues: CASSYGGGNTGELFF. This rearrangement joins TRBV6-6 to TRBJ2-2, with 7 positions matching TRBD2. CDR3 length: 15 residues. From germline, CDR1 is MNHNY and CDR2 SVGAGI (reference sequence). With V trimmed by 2 bases and J by 1 base, 1 base remained unmatched.